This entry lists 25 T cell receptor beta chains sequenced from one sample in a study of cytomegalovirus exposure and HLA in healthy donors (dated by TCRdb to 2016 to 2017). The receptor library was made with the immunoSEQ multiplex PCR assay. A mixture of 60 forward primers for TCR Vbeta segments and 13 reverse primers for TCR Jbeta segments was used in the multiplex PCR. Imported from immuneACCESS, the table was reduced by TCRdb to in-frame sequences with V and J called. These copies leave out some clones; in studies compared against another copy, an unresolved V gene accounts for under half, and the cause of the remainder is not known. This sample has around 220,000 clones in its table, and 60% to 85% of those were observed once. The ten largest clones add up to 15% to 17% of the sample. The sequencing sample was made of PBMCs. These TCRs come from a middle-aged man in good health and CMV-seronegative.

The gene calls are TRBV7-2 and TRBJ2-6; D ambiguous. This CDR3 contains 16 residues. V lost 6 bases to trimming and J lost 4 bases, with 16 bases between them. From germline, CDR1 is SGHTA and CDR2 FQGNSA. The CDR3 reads CASSPGYDLGANVLTF. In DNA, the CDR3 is TGTGCCAGCAGTCCAGGTTATGATCTGGGGGCCAACGTCCTGACTTTC. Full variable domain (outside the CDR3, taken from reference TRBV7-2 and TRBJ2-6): GAGVSQSPSNKVTEKGKDVELRCDPISGHTALYWYRQSLGQGLEFLIYFQGNSAPDKSGLPSDRFSAERTGGSVSTLTIQRTQQEDSAVYLCASSPGYDLGANVLTFGAGSRLTVL.

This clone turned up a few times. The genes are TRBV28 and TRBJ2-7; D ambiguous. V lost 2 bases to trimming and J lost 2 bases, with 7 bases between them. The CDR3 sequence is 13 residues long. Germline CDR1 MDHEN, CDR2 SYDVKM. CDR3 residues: CASSLASPYEQYF. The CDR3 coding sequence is TGTGCCAGCAGTTTAGCGTCTCCCTACGAGCAGTACTTC. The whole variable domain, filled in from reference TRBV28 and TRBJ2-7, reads DVKVTQSSRYLVKRTGEKVFLECVQDMDHENMFWYRQDPGLGLRLIYFSYDVKMKEKGDIPEGYSVSREKKERFSLILESASTNQTSMYLCASSLASPYEQYFGPGTRLTVT.

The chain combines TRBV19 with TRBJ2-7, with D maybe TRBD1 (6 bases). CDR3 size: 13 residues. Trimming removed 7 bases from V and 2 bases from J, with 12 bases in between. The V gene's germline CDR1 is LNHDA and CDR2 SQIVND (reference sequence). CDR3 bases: TGTGCCAGTAACGACAGGAGTACCTACGAGCAGTACTTC. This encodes CASNDRSTYEQYF. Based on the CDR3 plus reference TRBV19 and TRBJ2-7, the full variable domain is DGGITQSPKYLFRKEGQNVTLSCEQNLNHDAMYWYRQDPGQGLRLIYYSQIVNDFQKGDIAEGYSVSREKKESFPLTVTSAQKNPTAFYLCASNDRSTYEQYFGPGTRLTVT.

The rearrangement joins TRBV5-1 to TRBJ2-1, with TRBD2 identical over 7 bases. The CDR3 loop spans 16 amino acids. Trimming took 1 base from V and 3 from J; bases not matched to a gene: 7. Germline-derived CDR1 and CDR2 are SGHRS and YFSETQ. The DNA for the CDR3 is TGCGCCAGCAGCTTGCTCGCGGGAGCACTCTACAATGAGCAGTTCTTC. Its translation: CASSLLAGALYNEQFF.

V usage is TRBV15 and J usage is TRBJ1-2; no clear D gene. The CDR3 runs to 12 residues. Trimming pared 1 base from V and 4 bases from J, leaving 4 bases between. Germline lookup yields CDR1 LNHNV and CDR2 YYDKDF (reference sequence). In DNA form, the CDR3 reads TGTGCCACCAGCAGAGGCGTCTATGGCTACACCTTC. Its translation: CATSRGVYGYTF.

The CDR3 reads CASSLAPRGISGANVLTF. Here the CDR3 DNA reads TGTGCCAGCAGCCTAGCTCCTCGCGGGATCTCTGGGGCCAACGTCCTGACTTTC. The chain has TRBV27 and TRBJ2-6, with D perhaps matching TRBD2 (6 bases). The CDR3 length is 18 residues. V dropped 6 bases and J dropped 0 bases, with 18 bases sitting between them. The V gene's germline CDR1 is MNHEY and CDR2 SMNVEV (reference sequence).

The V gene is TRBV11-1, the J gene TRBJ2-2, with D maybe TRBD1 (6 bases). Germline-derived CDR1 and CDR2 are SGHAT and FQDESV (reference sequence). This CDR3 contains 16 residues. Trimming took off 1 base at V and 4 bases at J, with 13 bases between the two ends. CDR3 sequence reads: CASSLGPGVGTGELFF. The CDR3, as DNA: TGTGCCAGCAGCTTAGGTCCAGGGGTCGGCACCGGGGAGCTGTTTTTT.

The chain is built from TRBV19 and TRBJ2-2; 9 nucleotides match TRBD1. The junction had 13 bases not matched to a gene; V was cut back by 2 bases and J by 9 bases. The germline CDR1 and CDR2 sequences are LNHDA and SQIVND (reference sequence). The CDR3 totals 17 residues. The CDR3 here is CASSISRGQGGIRELFF. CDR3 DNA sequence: TGTGCCAGTAGTATATCGAGGGGACAGGGAGGTATAAGGGAGCTGTTTTTT.

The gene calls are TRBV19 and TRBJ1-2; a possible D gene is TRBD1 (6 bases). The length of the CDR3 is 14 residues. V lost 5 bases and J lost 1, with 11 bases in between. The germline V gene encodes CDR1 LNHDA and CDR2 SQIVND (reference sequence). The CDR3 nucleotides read TGTGCCAGTAGTGCCTGGACAGATAACTATGGCTACACCTTC. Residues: CASSAWTDNYGYTF. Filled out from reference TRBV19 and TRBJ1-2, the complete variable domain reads DGGITQSPKYLFRKEGQNVTLSCEQNLNHDAMYWYRQDPGQGLRLIYYSQIVNDFQKGDIAEGYSVSREKKESFPLTVTSAQKNPTAFYLCASSAWTDNYGYTFGSGTRLTVV.

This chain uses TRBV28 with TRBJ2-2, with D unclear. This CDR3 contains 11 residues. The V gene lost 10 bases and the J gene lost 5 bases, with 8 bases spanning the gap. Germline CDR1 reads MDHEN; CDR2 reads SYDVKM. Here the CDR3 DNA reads TGTGCCACCCGGGTAACCGGGGAGCTGTTTTTT. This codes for CATRVTGELFF.

The CDR3 coding sequence is TGTGCCAGCAGCCCCCTAGCGGGAGGGAAGAATGAGCAGTTCTTC. This encodes CASSPLAGGKNEQFF. The J gene is TRBJ2-1, the V gene TRBV25-1; 12 nucleotides match TRBD2. CDR1 and CDR2 (germline): MGHDK, SYGVNS. The CDR3 is 15 amino acids. With V trimmed by 6 bases and J by 7 bases, 7 bases remained unmatched.

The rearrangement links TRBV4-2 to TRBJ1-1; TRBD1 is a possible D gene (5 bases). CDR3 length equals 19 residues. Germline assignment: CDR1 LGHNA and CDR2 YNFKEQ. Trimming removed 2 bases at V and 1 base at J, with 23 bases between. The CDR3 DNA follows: TGTGCCAGCAGCCAAAAGATGGGAAGGGGTAAGGTATCGAACACTGAAGCTTTCTTT. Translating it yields CASSQKMGRGKVSNTEAFF.

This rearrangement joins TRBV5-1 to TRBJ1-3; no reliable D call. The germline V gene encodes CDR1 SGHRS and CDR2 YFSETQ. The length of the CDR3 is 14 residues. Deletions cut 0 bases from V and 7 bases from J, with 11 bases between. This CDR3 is CASSLGVESNTIYF. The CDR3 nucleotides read TGCGCCAGCAGCTTGGGAGTAGAGTCGAACACCATATATTTT. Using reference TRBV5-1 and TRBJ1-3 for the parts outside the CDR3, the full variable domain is KAGVTQTPRYLIKTRGQQVTLSCSPISGHRSVSWYQQTPGQGLQFLFEYFSETQRNKGNFPGRFSGRQFSNSRSEMNVSTLELGDSALYLCASSLGVESNTIYFGEGSWLTVV.

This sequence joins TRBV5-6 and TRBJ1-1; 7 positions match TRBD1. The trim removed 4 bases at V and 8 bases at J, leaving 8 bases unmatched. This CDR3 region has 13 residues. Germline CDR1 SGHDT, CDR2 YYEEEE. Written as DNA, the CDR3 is TGTGCCAGCAGCCCGGGACAGACACGGGAAGCTTTCTTT. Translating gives CASSPGQTREAFF. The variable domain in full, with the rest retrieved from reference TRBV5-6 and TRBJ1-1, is DAGVTQSPTHLIKTRGQQVTLRCSPKSGHDTVSWYQQALGQGPQFIFQYYEEEERQRGNFPDRFSGHQFPNYSSELNVNALLLGDSALYLCASSPGQTREAFFGQGTRLTVV.

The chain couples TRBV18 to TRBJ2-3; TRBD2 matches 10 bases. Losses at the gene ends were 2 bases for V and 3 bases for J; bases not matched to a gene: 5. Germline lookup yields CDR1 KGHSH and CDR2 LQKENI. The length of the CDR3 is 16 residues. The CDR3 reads CASSPGTSGATDTQYF. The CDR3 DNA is TGTGCCAGCTCACCAGGAACTAGCGGGGCAACAGATACGCAGTATTTT.

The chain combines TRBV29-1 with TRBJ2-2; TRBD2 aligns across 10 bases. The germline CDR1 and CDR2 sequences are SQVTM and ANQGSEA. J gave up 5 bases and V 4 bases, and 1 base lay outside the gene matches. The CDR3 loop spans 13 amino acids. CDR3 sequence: CSVGTSGTGELFF. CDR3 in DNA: TGCAGCGTTGGGACTAGCGGTACCGGGGAGCTGTTTTTT.

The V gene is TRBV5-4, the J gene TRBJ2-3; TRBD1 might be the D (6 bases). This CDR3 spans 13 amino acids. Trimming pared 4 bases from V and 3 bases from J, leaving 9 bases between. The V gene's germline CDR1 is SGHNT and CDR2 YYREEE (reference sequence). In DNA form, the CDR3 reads TGTGCCAGCAGCGTGGACAGTACAGATACGCAGTATTTT. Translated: CASSVDSTDTQYF.

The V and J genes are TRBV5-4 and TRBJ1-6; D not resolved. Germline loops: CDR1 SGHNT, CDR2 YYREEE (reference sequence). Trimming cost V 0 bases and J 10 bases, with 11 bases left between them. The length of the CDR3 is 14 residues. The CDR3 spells CASSLDSFSSPLHF. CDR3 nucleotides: TGTGCCAGCAGCTTGGACAGTTTTTCGTCACCCCTCCACTTT.

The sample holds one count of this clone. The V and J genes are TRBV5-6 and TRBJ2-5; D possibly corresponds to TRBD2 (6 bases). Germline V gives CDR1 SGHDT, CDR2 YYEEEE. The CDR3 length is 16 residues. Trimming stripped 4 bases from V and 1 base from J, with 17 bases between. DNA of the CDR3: TGTGCCAGCAGCGCGGTAGGTAGCGGAACCCAAGAGACCCAGTACTTC. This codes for CASSAVGSGTQETQYF. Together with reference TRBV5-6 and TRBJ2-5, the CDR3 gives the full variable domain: DAGVTQSPTHLIKTRGQQVTLRCSPKSGHDTVSWYQQALGQGPQFIFQYYEEEERQRGNFPDRFSGHQFPNYSSELNVNALLLGDSALYLCASSAVGSGTQETQYFGPGTRLLVL.

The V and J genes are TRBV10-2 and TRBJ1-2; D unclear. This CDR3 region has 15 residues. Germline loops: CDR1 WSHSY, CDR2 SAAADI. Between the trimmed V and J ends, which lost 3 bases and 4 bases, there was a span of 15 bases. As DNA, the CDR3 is TGCGCCAGCAGTGACTTCGAGCCGAGGAGCTATGGCTACACCTTC. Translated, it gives CASSDFEPRSYGYTF.

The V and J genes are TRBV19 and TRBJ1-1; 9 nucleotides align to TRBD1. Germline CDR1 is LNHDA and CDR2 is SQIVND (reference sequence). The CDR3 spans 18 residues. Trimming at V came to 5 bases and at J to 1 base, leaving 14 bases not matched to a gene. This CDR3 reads CASSLVFVRDRENTEAFF. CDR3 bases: TGTGCCAGTAGTCTGGTATTTGTCCGGGACAGGGAGAACACTGAAGCTTTCTTT.

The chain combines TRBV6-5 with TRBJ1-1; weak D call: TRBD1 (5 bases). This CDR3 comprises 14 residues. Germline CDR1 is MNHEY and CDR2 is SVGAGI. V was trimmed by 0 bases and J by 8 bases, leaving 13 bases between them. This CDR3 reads CASSYSMLAGEAFF. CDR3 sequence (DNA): TGTGCCAGCAGTTACTCGATGTTGGCAGGGGAAGCTTTCTTT.

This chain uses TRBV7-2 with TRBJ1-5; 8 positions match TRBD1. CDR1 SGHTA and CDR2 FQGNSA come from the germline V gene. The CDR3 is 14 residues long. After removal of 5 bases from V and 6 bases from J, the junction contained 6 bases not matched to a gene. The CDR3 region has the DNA TGTGCCAGCAGCCAAGCAGGGGGCGGTCAGCCCCAGCATTTT. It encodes CASSQAGGGQPQHF.

The CDR3 region is CASSLGQNLRQEQYF. In DNA form, the CDR3 reads TGTGCCAGCAGCTTGGGACAGAACCTTCGACAGGAGCAGTACTTC. The chain employs TRBV5-8 and TRBJ2-7; maybe TRBD1 (5 bases). The CDR3 length is 15 residues. Germline V gene data show CDR1 as SGHTS and CDR2 as YDEGEE. The V gene lost 0 bases and the J gene lost 7 bases, with 17 bases spanning the gap.

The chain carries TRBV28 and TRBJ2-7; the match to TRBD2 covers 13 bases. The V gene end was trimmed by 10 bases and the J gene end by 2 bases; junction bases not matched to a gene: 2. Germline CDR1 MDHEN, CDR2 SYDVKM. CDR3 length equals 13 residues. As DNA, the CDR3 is TGTGCCACCACTAGCGGGAGGGCCTACGAGCAGTACTTC. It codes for CATTSGRAYEQYF.